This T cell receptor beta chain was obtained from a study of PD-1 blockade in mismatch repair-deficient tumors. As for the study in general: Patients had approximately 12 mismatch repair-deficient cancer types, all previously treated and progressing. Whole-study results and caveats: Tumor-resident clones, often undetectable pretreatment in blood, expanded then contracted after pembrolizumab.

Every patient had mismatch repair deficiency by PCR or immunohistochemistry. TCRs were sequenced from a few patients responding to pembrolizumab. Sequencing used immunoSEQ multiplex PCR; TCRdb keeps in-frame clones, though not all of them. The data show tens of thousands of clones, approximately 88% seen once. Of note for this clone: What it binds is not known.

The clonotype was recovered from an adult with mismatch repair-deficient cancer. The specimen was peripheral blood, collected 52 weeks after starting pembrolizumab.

The CDR3: CASSVAGGGDEQFF. CDR3 DNA: TGTGCCAGCAGCGTAGCGGGAGGAGGAGATGAGCAGTTCTTC. The chain has TRBV9 and TRBJ2-1; 7 bases map to TRBD2. Trimming took 0 bases from V and 8 from J; bases not matched to a gene: 5. The germline V gene encodes CDR1 SGDLS and CDR2 YYNGEE. There are 14 residues in the CDR3. The full variable domain, in which reference TRBV9 and TRBJ2-1 provide the parts outside the CDR3, is DSGVTQTPKHLITATGQRVTLRCSPRSGDLSVYWYQQSLDQGLQFLIQYYNGEERAKGNILERFSAQQFPDLHSELNLSSLELGDSALYFCASSVAGGGDEQFFGPGTRLTVL.